Below are 8 T cell receptor beta chains sequenced from a single sample in a study of regulatory T cells in long-lasting Graves disease. CDR3-region Arm-PCR and iRepertoire HTBI primers produced the TCR beta libraries. Each CDR3 protein is one row after TCRdb ran MiXCR on the multiplex PCR reads. The table has hundreds of thousands of distinct CDR3 sequences, roughly a sixth seen once; the top ten hold roughly 30%. Indicated time point: newly diagnosed GD, antithyroid drugs for less than 3 months. Extracted PBMC RNA gave rise to the TCR library. These data also featured in a second study, about T cells in Graves' hyperthyroidism and ophthalmopathy.

Sequencing was performed on peripheral blood mononuclear cells (PBMCs), taken at new diagnosis, from a patient treated with antithyroid drugs. The receptors shown here come from a man aged 35-49 years with Graves disease.

This clonotype was counted at least ten times. V gene TRBV6-2 or TRBV6-3 combines with J gene TRBJ2-5, with D possibly called TRBD1 or TRBD2 (5 bases each). Germline values: CDR1 MNHEY, CDR2 SVGEGT. The CDR3 runs 13 residues. The ends were cut back, 5 bases at V and 7 bases at J, with 14 bases in the middle. CDR3 DNA sequence: TGTGCCAGCAGTGAACTAGGGGACGGGACCCAGTACTTC. It encodes CASSELGDGTQYF.

The V and J genes are TRBV15 and TRBJ2-3; TRBD1 matches at 9 bases. Matching the DNA end better, TRBJ2-7 makes the J call doubtful. Germline-derived CDR1 and CDR2 are LNHNV and YYDKDF (reference sequence). This CDR3 region has 15 residues. The chain's CDR3 is CATSREGTGFYEQYF. The CDR3 DNA follows: TGTGCCACCAGCAGAGAGGGGACAGGGTTCTACGAGCAGTACTTC.

The V gene is TRBV7-9, the J gene TRBJ2-1; TRBD1 is a possible D gene (5 bases). V was shortened by 4 bases and J by 5 bases, with 12 bases between the two germline ends. The CDR3 is 14 amino acids. From germline, CDR1 is SEHNR and CDR2 FQNEAQ (reference sequence). The CDR3 nucleotides are TGTGCCAGCAGCTCGACCCGGACAAACAATGAGCAGTTCTTC. It codes for CASSSTRTNNEQFF.

This clonotype was seen many times. This sequence joins TRBV6-5 and TRBJ2-7; 7 nucleotides match TRBD1. There are 13 residues in the CDR3. Germline V lookup: CDR1 MNHEY, CDR2 SVGAGI. J lost 7 bases, V lost 2 bases, and 5 bases had no gene match. CDR3 coding DNA: TGTGCCAGCAGTTACCGGGACAGTCTAGAGCAGTACTTC. Residues: CASSYRDSLEQYF.

As concerns this clonotype: Germline is not matched at one junction end, which may reflect a read error. The chain links TRBV2 to TRBJ2-3, with D possibly being TRBD1 (6 bases). Germline assignment: CDR1 SNHLY and CDR2 FYNNEI. This CDR3 region has 14 residues. CDR3 DNA: TGTACCAGCAGTGGACAGATGGGCACAGATACGCAGTATTTT. Translating it yields CTSSGQMGTDTQYF. Combining the CDR3 with reference TRBV2 and TRBJ2-3 gives the whole variable domain EPEVTQTPSHQVTQMGQEVILRCVPISNHLYFYWYRQILGQKVEFLVSFYNNEISEKSEIFDDQFSVERPDGSNFTLKIRSTKLEDSAMYFCTSSGQMGTDTQYFGPGTRLTVL.

The rearrangement joins TRBV9 to TRBJ1-6, with D possibly matching TRBD1 (5 bases). Trimming removed 0 bases at V and 7 bases at J, with 11 bases between. Germline V lookup: CDR1 SGDLS, CDR2 YYNGEE. The CDR3 is 15 residues long. CDR3 sequence (DNA): TGTGCCAGCAGCGTAGAGGGACTGGGAAATTCACCCCTCCACTTT. It specifies CASSVEGLGNSPLHF.

This clonotype was recorded many times. This chain joins TRBV2 and TRBJ2-1, with TRBD2 as a possible D gene (6 bases). Trimming shortened V by 8 bases and J by 3 bases, and 14 bases separated the two germline ends. Germline loops: CDR1 SNHLY, CDR2 FYNNEI. This CDR3 is 14 amino acids long. CDR3: CASYAGLRYNEQFF. For the CDR3, the DNA is TGTGCCAGCTATGCGGGGTTACGCTACAATGAGCAGTTCTTC.

At least ten counts were recorded for this clonotype. CDR3 amino acids: CASSLESRAYNEQFF. The CDR3 DNA reads as TGCGCCAGCAGCTTGGAATCAAGGGCCTACAATGAGCAGTTCTTC. The V call is TRBV5-1, the J call TRBJ2-1; D ambiguous. The length of the CDR3 is 15 residues. Trimming shortened V by 0 bases and J by 2 bases, and 9 bases separated the two germline ends. The germline gives CDR1 SGHRS, CDR2 YFSETQ.